The clone carrying this T cell receptor (beta chain) turned up a few times. Its target is not known. Adjacent lung, free of atypia, was sampled at least 2 cm from the tumor margin. Assay used: immunoSEQ multiplex PCR; TCRdb lists only in-frame clones, some missing. This sample carries around 1,400 clones, roughly a third of them seen once, and the ten largest clones take 15%. This sample was included in a study of T cells in localized non-small cell lung cancer. Study-wide points: In adjacent lung appeared a median around 62 of the top 100 tumor clones. Because sequencing included only one region (of the tumor), heterogeneity remains possible. Of the tissues analyzed, uninvolved adjacent lung showed maximal T cell clonality, greater than tumor.

The CDR3 sequence is 16 residues long. The germline CDR1 and CDR2 sequences are SGDLS and YYNGEE. V shed 5 bases and J shed 0 bases, with 12 bases lying between them. The genes are TRBV9 and TRBJ2-6; D perhaps matches TRBD1 (5 bases). Sequenced here: normal lung tissue next to the tumor, sampled before any cancer treatment. The receptor was isolated from a female donor older than 55 with stage I lung adenocarcinoma. The CDR3, as DNA: TGTGCCAGCAGGCAGACAGCGAACTCTGGGGCCAACGTCCTGACTTTC. This encodes CASRQTANSGANVLTF.